This T cell receptor beta chain was sequenced during a study of blood T cell repertoires in COVID-19. Background on the study: COVID-19 samples from acute and convalescent phases originated in the United States, Italy and Spain.

This clone was counted once. TCRdb keeps only in-frame clones here, not all; method: immunoSEQ multiplex PCR. The sample has roughly 250,000 clones, about four fifths seen once. V lost 3 bases and J 2 bases, leaving 17 bases between the germline ends. Per germline, CDR1 MNHEY and CDR2 SMNVEV (reference sequence). This CDR3 has 16 amino acids. The sequence was collected from a person aged 70 to 80 with COVID-19, enrolled during active disease. The chain has TRBV27 and TRBJ2-7; weak D call: TRBD1 (5 bases). Sequencing was carried out using peripheral blood. The CDR3 sequence is CASSFRGSGRTYEQYF. The CDR3 DNA is TGTGCCAGCAGTTTTAGAGGCTCAGGGCGTACCTACGAGCAGTACTTC.